The 21 T cell receptor beta chains below were found in one sample sequenced in a study of molecular identifiers for immune sequencing clone quantification. TCRdb reanalysed the PCR reads using MiXCR and keeps one entry per CDR3 protein. The sample consists of about 510,000 distinct CDR3 sequences, around a fifth of them appearing once. The sample consisted of naive CD8+ T cells from blood, with Jurkat cell RNA spiked in. Subset of the sample: FACS-sorted CD8+CD4-CCR7+CD45RA+ naive T cells. The receptors shown here come from a human donor in good health. Some libraries in this study had Jurkat cell RNA spiked in.

The chain uses TRBV5-4 and TRBJ1-1; D remains unclear. The germline V gene encodes CDR1 SGHNT and CDR2 YYREEE (reference sequence). The CDR3 is made up of 14 amino acids. V dropped 6 bases and J dropped 4 bases, with 16 bases sitting between them. The CDR3 here is CASTFLSGGTEAFF. The CDR3 bases are TGTGCCAGCACCTTCCTCTCAGGCGGCACTGAAGCTTTCTTT.

CDR3 DNA: TGTGCCAGCAGCCAGTCTAGCGGGAGCTCCTACAATGAGCAGTTCTTC. This sequence encodes CASSQSSGSSYNEQFF. This chain uses TRBV3-1 with TRBJ2-1; 10 bases fit TRBD2. The V and J ends lost 3 bases and 0 bases, in that order; junction bases with no gene match: 2. Germline lookup yields CDR1 LGHDT and CDR2 YNNKEL (reference sequence). CDR3 length: 16 amino acids.

This clonotype was recorded at least ten times. The V call is TRBV7-2, the J call TRBJ1-4; TRBD1 agrees at 7 bases. The germline V gene has CDR1 SGHTA and CDR2 FQGNSA. This CDR3 contains 15 residues. The ends lost 7 bases at V and 2 bases at J; junction bases unmatched: 7. CDR3 nucleotide sequence: TGTGCCAGCACCACAGGGGTTTACACTAATGAAAAACTGTTTTTT. Amino acid sequence: CASTTGVYTNEKLFF.

This clonotype was counted a few times. J is TRBJ2-5 and V is TRBV4-3; D is uncertain. This CDR3 is 15 amino acids long. The V gene lost 0 bases and the J gene lost 4 bases, with 12 bases spanning the gap. Germline CDR1 and CDR2: LGHNA and YSLEER. CDR3 region: CASSQDLPSSETQYF. CDR3 DNA: TGCGCCAGCAGCCAAGATCTTCCAAGTTCAGAGACCCAGTACTTC.

This chain joins TRBV20-1 and TRBJ1-5; D not certain. This CDR3 spans 16 amino acids. In germline, CDR1 is DFQATT, CDR2 SNEGSKA (reference sequence). V dropped 5 bases and J dropped 0 bases, with 17 bases sitting between them. The CDR3 loop reads CSALPVGRNSNQPQHF. The DNA for the CDR3 is TGCAGTGCTCTCCCGGTTGGGAGAAATAGCAATCAGCCCCAGCATTTT.

In its sample, this clonotype was seen many times. This chain connects TRBV5-1 to TRBJ2-2, with 10 bases fitting TRBD1. V lost 3 bases to trimming and J lost 6 bases; unmatched junction nucleotides: 2. Germline CDR1 is SGHRS and CDR2 is YFSETQ. The CDR3 contains 14 residues. DNA for the CDR3: TGCGCCAGCAGCTGGGACAGGGGATCCGGGGAGCTGTTTTTT. Translation gives CASSWDRGSGELFF.

Note on this clonotype: Since a much larger clone is just one base distant, this may be a read error. V gene TRBV2 combines with J gene TRBJ1-5, with D tentatively TRBD1 (6 bases). This CDR3 is built from 18 residues. The germline CDR1 and CDR2 sequences are SNHLY and FYNNEI. Trimming removed 3 bases at V and 0 bases at J, with 18 bases between. Here the CDR3 reads CASSDPSGVEYSNQPQHF. In nucleotides, the CDR3 is TGTGCCAGCAGTGATCCTTCAGGGGTCGAATATAGCAATCAGCCCCAGCATTTT.

Worth noting for this clonotype: This sequence may be a read error, since a much larger clone differs from it by one base. The chain joins TRBV6-2 or TRBV6-3 to TRBJ1-5; D unresolved. Germline V gene data show CDR1 as MNHEY and CDR2 as SVGEGT. CDR3 length equals 13 residues. DNA for the CDR3: TGTGCCGGCAGTTCGGATTACAATCAGCCCCAGCATTTT. Translating it yields CAGSSDYNQPQHF.

The rearrangement uses TRBV7-3 and TRBJ2-3; possibly TRBD2 for D (6 bases). Germline CDR1 is SGHTA and CDR2 is FQGTGA. The CDR3 is made up of 15 amino acids. V was trimmed by 0 bases and J by 5 bases, leaving 12 bases between them. CDR3: CASSLTPGDGDTQYF. As DNA, the CDR3 is TGTGCCAGCAGCTTAACGCCGGGAGATGGAGATACGCAGTATTTT.

In this sample, this clonotype turned up once. Being one base from a much bigger clone, this may be a read error. CDR3 protein: CASSSMGRTNQETQYF. CDR3 in DNA: TGTGCCAGCAGCTCTATGGGACGTACGAACCAAGAGACCCAGTACTTC. The V and J genes are TRBV5-3 and TRBJ2-5; D is perhaps TRBD1 or TRBD2 (5 bases each). TRBV5-3 is marked as an open reading frame, function uncertain. This CDR3 contains 16 residues.

This clonotype was recorded at least ten times. The rearrangement uses TRBV11-2 and TRBJ2-1, with 14 bases that match TRBD2. CDR1 is SGHAT, CDR2 FQNNGV, per germline. J lost 6 bases, V lost 5 bases, and 9 bases had no gene match. The length of the CDR3 is 17 residues. CDR3 loop: CASSPPRGTSGSNEQFF. The CDR3 bases are TGTGCCAGCAGCCCCCCAAGGGGGACTAGCGGGAGCAATGAGCAGTTCTTC.

Concerning this clonotype itself: This may be a read error: a much more frequent sequence differs by one nucleotide. It is likely a read error, because the conserved phenylalanine at the end of the CDR3 is missing. The rearrangement links TRBV6-5 to TRBJ2-3, with 9 bases matching TRBD2. The CDR3 totals 13 residues. Trimming at V came to 8 bases and at J to 2 bases, leaving 2 bases not matched to a gene. From germline, CDR1 is MNHEY and CDR2 SVGAGI. Here the CDR3 DNA reads TGTGCCAGCTGCGGGAGGGACACAGATACGCAGTATCTT. It is translated as CASCGRDTDTQYL.

This clonotype was seen ten or more times. The chain couples TRBV7-9 to TRBJ2-1; D remains unclear. The CDR3 sequence is 12 residues long. Trimming stripped 5 bases from V and 10 bases from J, with 12 bases between. Germline CDR1 reads SEHNR; CDR2 reads FQNEAQ (reference sequence). Here the CDR3 DNA reads TGTGCCAGCAGCCATTACTCTACCGAGCAGTTCTTC. It codes for CASSHYSTEQFF.

On this clonotype itself: The junction and the germline gene differ at one end; a read error may be behind it. The chain recombines TRBV19 with TRBJ2-3; 9 positions agree with TRBD2. This CDR3 has 14 amino acids. Germline values: CDR1 LNHDA, CDR2 SQIVND (reference sequence). DNA of the CDR3: TGTGCCAGTCGTATCAGCGGGGGGACAGATACGCAGTATTTT. Amino acid sequence: CASRISGGTDTQYF.

The V and J genes are TRBV10-3 and TRBJ2-3, with D possibly matching TRBD2 (5 bases). This CDR3 spans 14 amino acids. The V gene lost 7 bases and the J gene lost 4 bases, with 15 bases spanning the gap. Per the germline V gene, CDR1 is ENHRY and CDR2 is SYGVKD. The CDR3 nucleotides read TGTGCCATCAATGGTTCCGGGATCTCAGATACGCAGTATTTT. Amino acids: CAINGSGISDTQYF.

A few counts support this clonotype. The chain couples TRBV20-1 to TRBJ2-7; 7 bases map to TRBD1. The CDR3 contains 15 residues. The trim removed 3 bases at V and 2 bases at J, leaving 10 bases unmatched. The germline V gene encodes CDR1 DFQATT and CDR2 SNEGSKA (reference sequence). In nucleotides, the CDR3 is TGCAGTGCTAGGGACCGACAGGGTAAGACCTACGAGCAGTACTTC. Residues: CSARDRQGKTYEQYF.

In its sample, this clonotype was seen many times. The chain employs TRBV7-8 and TRBJ1-5; D may be TRBD1 (6 bases). In germline, CDR1 is SGHVS, CDR2 FQNEAQ. This CDR3 is built from 13 residues. The germline V and J ends were trimmed by 3 bases and 7 bases, with 10 bases remaining between them. The CDR3 is CASSLQGLQPQHF. As DNA, the CDR3 is TGTGCCAGCAGCTTGCAGGGGCTCCAGCCCCAGCATTTT.

The sample holds many counts of this clonotype. CDR3 residues: CASSLVPDRSTDTQYF. CDR3 in DNA: TGTGCCAGCAGCTTAGTCCCAGACAGAAGCACAGATACGCAGTATTTT. The chain carries TRBV7-9 and TRBJ2-3; TRBD1 is a possible D gene (5 bases). The CDR3 runs 16 residues. The V and J ends lost 1 base and 0 bases respectively, with 11 bases between them. Germline CDR1 is SEHNR and CDR2 is FQNEAQ (reference sequence).

A few counts support this clonotype. The chain employs TRBV7-9 and TRBJ2-2; 12 nucleotides agree with TRBD2. With V trimmed by 5 bases and J by 6 bases, 7 bases remained unmatched. Germline CDR1 and CDR2: SEHNR and FQNEAQ (reference sequence). The CDR3 covers 16 residues. The CDR3 sequence is CASSALAGGTPGELFF. For the CDR3, the DNA is TGTGCCAGCAGCGCACTAGCGGGGGGAACCCCCGGGGAGCTGTTTTTT.

This clonotype showed up just a few times. The chain is built from TRBV3-1 and TRBJ2-1, with 11 positions matching TRBD2. The V and J ends lost 6 bases and 0 bases, in that order; junction bases with no gene match: 7. The CDR3 sequence is 17 residues long. Germline-derived CDR1 and CDR2 are LGHDT and YNNKEL (reference sequence). The CDR3 spells CASSYTSGGPSYNEQFF. The CDR3 nucleotides read TGTGCCAGCAGTTACACTAGCGGGGGCCCCTCCTACAATGAGCAGTTCTTC.

This clonotype has a count of ten or more. This chain joins TRBV28 and TRBJ2-7; D not certain. The CDR3 is 12 residues long. The V end lost 2 bases, the J end lost 3 bases, and 5 bases lay between the germline ends. Germline CDR1 and CDR2: MDHEN and SYDVKM. The CDR3 nucleotides read TGTGCCAGCAGTTTAGGGTACTACGAGCAGTACTTC. Translation gives CASSLGYYEQYF.